A selection of T cell receptor beta chains follows, all from one sample in a study of T-cell reconstitution after alpha-beta-depleted transplantation in children. TCRdb re-called the PCR reads through MiXCR, storing one row per CDR3 protein. The sample has fewer than 500,000 distinct CDR3 sequences, roughly 44% seen once. The material sequenced was PBMCs, taken before TCRalphabeta/CD19-depleted stem cell transplant. The receptors shown here come from a girl aged 2-10 years with aplastic anemia, due to receive a stem cell transplant. Each CDR3 is given with its conserved first and last residue. A D gene is named only where the DNA matches it firmly. The size field is filled for only some rows; it gives once, few, many or a size class.

clone_size	d_call	v_call	j_call	cdr3_aa	cdr3_nt
once	TRBD2	TRBV5-1	TRBJ2-1	CASSLATSGLHNEQFF	TGCGCCAGCAGCTTGGCGACTAGCGGATTACACAATGAGCAGTTCTTC
NA	NA	TRBV20-1	TRBJ1-2	CSAKAPGYHGYTF	TGCAGTGCTAAGGCTCCAGGTTATCATGGCTACACCTTC
NA	NA	TRBV3-1	TRBJ1-5	CASSPQGIQRPQHF	TGTGCCAGCAGCCCCCAGGGGATCCAGCGGCCCCAGCATTTT
many	TRBD1	TRBV2	TRBJ1-1	CASTGTGSVATEAFF	TGTGCCTCGACCGGGACAGGGTCTGTTGCCACTGAAGCTTTCTTT
many	NA	TRBV28	TRBJ2-7	CASSPGAYEQYF	TGTGCCAGCAGCCCCGGGGCCTACGAGCAGTACTTC
few	TRBD1	TRBV5-1	TRBJ2-7	CASSLGDRGQEEQYF	TGCGCCAGCAGCTTGGGGGACAGGGGGCAAGAGGAGCAGTACTTC
NA	NA	TRBV9	TRBJ2-3	CASSVEGGASTDTQYF	TGTGCCAGCAGCGTAGAAGGGGGGGCCAGCACAGATACGCAGTATTTT
NA	TRBD2	TRBV11-2	TRBJ2-7	CASSSGTSGQGTPYEQYF	TGTGCCAGCAGCTCCGGGACTAGCGGGCAGGGTACCCCCTACGAGCAGTACTTC
many	NA	TRBV4-1	TRBJ2-1	CASSPQGSSYNEQFF	TGCGCCAGCAGCCCGCAGGGGAGCTCCTACAATGAGCAGTTCTTC
NA	NA	TRBV20-1	TRBJ2-3	CSVWGQAEATLLSTDTQYF	TGCAGTGTCTGGGGCCAGGCGGAGGCCACTTTGCTTAGCACAGATACGCAGTATTTT
NA	NA	TRBV20-1	TRBJ2-3	CSVPPRQGRPDTQYF	TGCAGTGTCCCACCGAGGCAGGGTAGGCCAGATACGCAGTATTTT
many	NA	TRBV20-1	TRBJ2-1	CSARGQNEQFF	TGCAGTGCTAGAGGGCAGAATGAGCAGTTCTTC
NA	TRBD2	TRBV20-1	TRBJ2-3	CSALSGRPSTDTQYF	TGCAGTGCTCTTAGCGGGAGGCCCTCCACAGATACGCAGTATTTT
NA	NA	TRBV20-1	TRBJ2-1	CSASPLAARSYNEQFF	TGCAGTGCTAGCCCTTTAGCGGCAAGGTCCTACAATGAGCAGTTCTTC
many	TRBD1	TRBV20-1	TRBJ2-1	CSAHNPTGTAEQFF	TGCAGTGCACATAATCCGACAGGGACAGCTGAGCAGTTCTTC
many	NA	TRBV29-1	TRBJ1-1	CSARDTEAFF	TGCAGCGCCCGGGACACTGAAGCTTTCTTT
NA	TRBD1	TRBV5-1	TRBJ2-3	CASSRGTGEDTQYF	TGCGCCAGCAGCCGGGGGACAGGGGAAGATACGCAGTATTTT
NA	NA	TRBV4-2	TRBJ2-3	CASSQERGAYTDTQYF	TGTGCCAGCAGCCAAGAGCGGGGCGCGTACACAGATACGCAGTATTTT
few	TRBD1	TRBV4-1	TRBJ2-4	CASSQDTQGVTKNIQYF	TGCGCCAGCAGCCAAGATACGCAGGGGGTAACGAAAAACATTCAGTACTTC
NA	NA	TRBV2	TRBJ1-2	CASSAWRGDGDTF	TGTGCCAGCAGCGCTTGGCGTGGGGATGGCGACACCTTC
NA	NA	TRBV12-3/TRBV12-4	TRBJ1-1	CASSHSPGNTEAFF	TGTGCCAGCAGTCACTCGCCCGGGAACACTGAAGCTTTCTTT
few	NA	TRBV6-5	TRBJ1-6	CASSYSSRSNSPLHF	TGTGCCAGCAGTTACTCAAGTCGATCTAATTCACCCCTCCACTTT